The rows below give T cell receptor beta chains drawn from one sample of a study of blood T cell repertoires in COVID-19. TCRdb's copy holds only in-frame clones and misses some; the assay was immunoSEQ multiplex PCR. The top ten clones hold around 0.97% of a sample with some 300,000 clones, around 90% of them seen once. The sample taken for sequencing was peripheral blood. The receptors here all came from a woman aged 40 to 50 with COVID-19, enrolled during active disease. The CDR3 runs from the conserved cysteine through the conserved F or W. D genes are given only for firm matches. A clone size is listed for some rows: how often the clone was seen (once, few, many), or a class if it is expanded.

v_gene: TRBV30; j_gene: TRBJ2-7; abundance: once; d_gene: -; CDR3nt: TGTGCCTGGAGTGAGCAGGGGTCCTACGAGCAGTACTTC; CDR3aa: CAWSEQGSYEQYF
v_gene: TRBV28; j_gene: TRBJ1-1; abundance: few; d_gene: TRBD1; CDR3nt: TGTGCCAGCTGTCCCCTGGCAGGGGGTCTAAGCACTGAAGCTTTCTTT; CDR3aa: CASCPLAGGLSTEAFF
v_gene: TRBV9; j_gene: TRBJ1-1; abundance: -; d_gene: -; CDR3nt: TGTGCCAGCAGCGTAACGGGAATGAACACTGAAGCTTTCTTT; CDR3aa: CASSVTGMNTEAFF
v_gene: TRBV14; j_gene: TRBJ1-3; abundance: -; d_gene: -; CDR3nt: TGTGCCAGCAGCTCCCGGACTCTTTCTGGAAACACCATATATTTT; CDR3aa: CASSSRTLSGNTIYF
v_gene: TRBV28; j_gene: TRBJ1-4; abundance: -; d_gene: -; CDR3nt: TGTGCCAGCAGTTTCCTATCAGCGGGGTCATATGAAAAACTGTTTTTT; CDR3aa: CASSFLSAGSYEKLFF
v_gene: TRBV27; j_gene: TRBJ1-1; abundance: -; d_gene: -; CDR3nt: TGTGCCAGCAGTTTTAACATAAAAATGAACACTGAAGCTTTCTTT; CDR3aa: CASSFNIKMNTEAFF
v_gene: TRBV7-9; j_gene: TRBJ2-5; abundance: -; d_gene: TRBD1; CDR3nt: TGTGCTTCGACAGGGGAAGAGACCCAGTACTTC; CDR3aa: CASTGEETQYF
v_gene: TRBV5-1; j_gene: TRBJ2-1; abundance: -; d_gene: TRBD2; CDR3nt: TGCGCCAGCAGCTTGGTAGCGGGTCCCCTGAATGAGCAGTTCTTC; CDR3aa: CASSLVAGPLNEQFF
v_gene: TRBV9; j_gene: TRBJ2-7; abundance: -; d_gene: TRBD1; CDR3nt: TGTGCCAGCAGCCTGACGGGACAGGGGGGCGAGCAGTACTTC; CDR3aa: CASSLTGQGGEQYF
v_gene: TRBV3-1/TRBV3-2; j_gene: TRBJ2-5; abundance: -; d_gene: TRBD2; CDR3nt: TGTGCCAGCAGCCTCGCGGGGGTCGGGACCCAGTACTTC; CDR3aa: CASSLAGVGTQYF
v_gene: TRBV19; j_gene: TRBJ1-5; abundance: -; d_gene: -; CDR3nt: TGTGCCAGTAGTATAGTCGTCCAGGTGGGCAATCAGCCCCAGCATTTT; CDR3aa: CASSIVVQVGNQPQHF
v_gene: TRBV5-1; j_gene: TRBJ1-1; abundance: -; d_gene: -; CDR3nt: TGCGCCAGCAGCTTGCCCGGACAGCCTGAAGCTTTCTTT; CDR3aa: CASSLPGQPEAFF
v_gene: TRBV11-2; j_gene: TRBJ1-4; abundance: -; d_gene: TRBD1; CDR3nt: TGTGCCAGCAGGCCAGGACAGGGCGGGACTAATGAAAAACTGTTTTTT; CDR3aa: CASRPGQGGTNEKLFF
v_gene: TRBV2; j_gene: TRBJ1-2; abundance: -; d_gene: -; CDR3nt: TGTGCCAGCAGTGCTTTTAGAAACGACTATGGCTACACCTTC; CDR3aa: CASSAFRNDYGYTF
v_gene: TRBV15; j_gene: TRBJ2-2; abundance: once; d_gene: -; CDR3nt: TGTGCCACCAGCAGAGATCAGACGAACACCGGGGAGCTGTTTTTT; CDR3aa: CATSRDQTNTGELFF
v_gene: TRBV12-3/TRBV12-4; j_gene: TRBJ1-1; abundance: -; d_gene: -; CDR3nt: TGTGCCAGCAGTTTGCAGGGATACACTGAAGCTTTCTTT; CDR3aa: CASSLQGYTEAFF
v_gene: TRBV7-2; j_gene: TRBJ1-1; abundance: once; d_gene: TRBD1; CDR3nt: TGTGCCAGCAGCGGACAGGGTGGTGACACTGAAGCTTTCTTT; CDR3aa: CASSGQGGDTEAFF
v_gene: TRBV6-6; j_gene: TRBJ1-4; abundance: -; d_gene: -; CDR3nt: TGTGCCAGCAGTTTTCGGGACACCCCTAATGAAAAACTGTTTTTT; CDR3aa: CASSFRDTPNEKLFF
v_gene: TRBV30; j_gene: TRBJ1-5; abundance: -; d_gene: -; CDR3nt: TGTGCCTGGAGATTCGGGGGGGGAAATCAGCCCCAGCATTTT; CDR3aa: CAWRFGGGNQPQHF
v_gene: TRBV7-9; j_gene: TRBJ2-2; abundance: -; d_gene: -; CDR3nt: TGTGCCAGCAGCTTAGACTGGACAGTTAAGAACACCGGGGAGCTGTTTTTT; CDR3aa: CASSLDWTVKNTGELFF
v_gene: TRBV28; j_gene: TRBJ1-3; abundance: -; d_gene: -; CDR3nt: TGTGCCAGCAGTGTAACAGGGCTCGGAAACACCATATATTTT; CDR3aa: CASSVTGLGNTIYF
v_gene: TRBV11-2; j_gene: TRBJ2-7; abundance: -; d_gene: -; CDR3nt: TGTGCCAGCAGCTTTGGCCTGACTCTGGAATATTTC; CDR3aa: CASSFGLTLEYF
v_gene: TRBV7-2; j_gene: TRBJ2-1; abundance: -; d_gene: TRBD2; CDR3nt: TGTGCCAGCAGCTTAGAACTAGCGGGGGCGAGCTCCTACAATGAGCAGTTCTTC; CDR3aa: CASSLELAGASSYNEQFF
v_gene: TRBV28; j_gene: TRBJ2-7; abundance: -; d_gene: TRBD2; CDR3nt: TGTGCCAGCGGGGATCTAGCGGGAGGTAACTACGAGCAGTACTTC; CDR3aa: CASGDLAGGNYEQYF
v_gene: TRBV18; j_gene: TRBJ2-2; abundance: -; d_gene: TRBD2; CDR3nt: TGTGCCAGCTCACGATCTGGGACTAGCGGGGGCAACACCGGGGAGCTGTTTTTT; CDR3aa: CASSRSGTSGGNTGELFF
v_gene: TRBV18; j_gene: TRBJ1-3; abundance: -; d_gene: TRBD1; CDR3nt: TGTGCCAGCTCACTTCAGGGGGCTGGAAACACCATATATTTT; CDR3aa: CASSLQGAGNTIYF
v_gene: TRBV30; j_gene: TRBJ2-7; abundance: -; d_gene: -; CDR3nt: TGTGCCTGGAGGCGCGGGTCCTACGAGCAGTACTTC; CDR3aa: CAWRRGSYEQYF
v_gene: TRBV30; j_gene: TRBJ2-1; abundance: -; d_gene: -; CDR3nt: TGTGCCTGGGGTCGAGGACTGGGCCCCAATGAGCAGTTCTTC; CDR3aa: CAWGRGLGPNEQFF
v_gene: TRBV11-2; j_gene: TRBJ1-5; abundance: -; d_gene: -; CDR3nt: TGTGCCAGCAGCTTAGGCGGTTACGGACATAGCAATCAGCCCCAGCATTTT; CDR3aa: CASSLGGYGHSNQPQHF
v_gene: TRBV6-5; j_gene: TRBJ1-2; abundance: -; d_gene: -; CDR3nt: TGTGCCAGCAATCCGGGGGGACACTCTAACTATGGCTACACCTTC; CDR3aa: CASNPGGHSNYGYTF
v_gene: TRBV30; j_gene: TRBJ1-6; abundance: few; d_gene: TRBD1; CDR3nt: TGTGCCTGGAGCAGAGGGGGCGCGAACTCACCCCTCCACTTT; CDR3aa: CAWSRGGANSPLHF
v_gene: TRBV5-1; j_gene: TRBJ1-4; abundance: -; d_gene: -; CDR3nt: TGCGCCAGCAACCCTGTTCCGGGGGATTCTGAAAAACTGTTTTTT; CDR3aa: CASNPVPGDSEKLFF
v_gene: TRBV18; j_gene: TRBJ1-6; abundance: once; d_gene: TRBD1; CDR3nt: TGTGCCAGTCGCAGACAGGGAGCAAATTCACCCCTCCACTTT; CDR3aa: CASRRQGANSPLHF
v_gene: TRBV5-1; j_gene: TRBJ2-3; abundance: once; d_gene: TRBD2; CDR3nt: TGCGCCAGCAGCTTGAGGACTAGCGGGAGGGCCACAGATACGCAGTATTTT; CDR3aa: CASSLRTSGRATDTQYF
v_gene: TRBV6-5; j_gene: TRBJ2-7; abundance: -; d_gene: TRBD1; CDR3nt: TGTGCCAGCAGCCCGGGACAGAGCTACTCCTACGAGCAGTACTTC; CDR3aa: CASSPGQSYSYEQYF
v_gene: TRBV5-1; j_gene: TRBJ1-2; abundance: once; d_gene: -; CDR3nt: TGCGCCAGCAGCTCGTCCCCACGAGGTCCGTCCAACTATGGCTACACCTTC; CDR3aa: CASSSSPRGPSNYGYTF
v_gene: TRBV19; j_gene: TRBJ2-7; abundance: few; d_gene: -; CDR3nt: TGTGCCAGTAGACAAGCAGGGAACTACGAGCAGTACTTC; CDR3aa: CASRQAGNYEQYF
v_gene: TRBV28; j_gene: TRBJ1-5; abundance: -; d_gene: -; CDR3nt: TGTGCCAGCAGTCCGGCGGGAAATAGCAATCAGCCCCAGCATTTT; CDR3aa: CASSPAGNSNQPQHF
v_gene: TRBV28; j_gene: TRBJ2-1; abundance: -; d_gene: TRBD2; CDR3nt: TGTGCCAGCAGCCCGGGACTAGCGGGGGGCTACTACAATGAGCAGTTCTTC; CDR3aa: CASSPGLAGGYYNEQFF
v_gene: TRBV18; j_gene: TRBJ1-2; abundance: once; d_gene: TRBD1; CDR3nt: TGTGCCAGCTCACCCGGGACAGGGGAAGGCTACACCTTC; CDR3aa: CASSPGTGEGYTF
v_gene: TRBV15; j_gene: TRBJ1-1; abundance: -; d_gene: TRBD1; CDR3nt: TGTGCCACCAGCAGGGGACAGGGGGATGATACTGAAGCTTTCTTT; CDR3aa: CATSRGQGDDTEAFF
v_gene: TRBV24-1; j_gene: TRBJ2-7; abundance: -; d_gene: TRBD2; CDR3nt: TGTGCCACCAGTGATCCCGGGACTAGCGGGGGCGAGCAGTACTTC; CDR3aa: CATSDPGTSGGEQYF
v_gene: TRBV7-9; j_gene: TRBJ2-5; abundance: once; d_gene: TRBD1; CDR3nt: TGTGCCAGCATCCAAACGTCAGGGGGCGTAGGGGAGACCCAGTACTTC; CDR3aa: CASIQTSGGVGETQYF
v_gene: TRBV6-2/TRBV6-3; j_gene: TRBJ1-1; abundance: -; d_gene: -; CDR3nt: TGTGCCAGCAGTTATCTTGCGGGGTTGTCGACTGAAGCTTTCTTT; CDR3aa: CASSYLAGLSTEAFF
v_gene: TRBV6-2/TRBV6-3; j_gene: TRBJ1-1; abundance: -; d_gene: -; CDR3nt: TGTGCCAGCAGCTCGAGGAGGGTGAACACTGAAGCTTTCTTT; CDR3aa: CASSSRRVNTEAFF
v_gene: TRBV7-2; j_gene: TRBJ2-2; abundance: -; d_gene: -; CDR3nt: TGTGCCAGCAGCTTGGGCCGGGGGTTGAACACCGGGGAGCTGTTTTTT; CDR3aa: CASSLGRGLNTGELFF
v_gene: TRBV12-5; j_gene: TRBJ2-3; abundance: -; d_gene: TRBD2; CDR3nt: TGTGCTAGTGGTTTAGGACTAGAAACAGATACGCAGTATTTT; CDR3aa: CASGLGLETDTQYF
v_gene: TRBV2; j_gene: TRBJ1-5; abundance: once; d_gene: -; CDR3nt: TGTGCCAGCAGTGAACGGGGGGGATTCAATCAGCCCCAGCATTTT; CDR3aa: CASSERGGFNQPQHF
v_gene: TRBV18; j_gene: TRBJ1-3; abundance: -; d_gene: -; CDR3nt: TGTGCCAGCTCACCGACAGATTTAACTGGAAACACCATATATTTT; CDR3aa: CASSPTDLTGNTIYF
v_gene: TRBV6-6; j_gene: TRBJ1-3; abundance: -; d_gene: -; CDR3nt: TGTGCCAGCAGTTATAGGCGGGGTTCCTCTGGAAACACCATATATTTT; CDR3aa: CASSYRRGSSGNTIYF
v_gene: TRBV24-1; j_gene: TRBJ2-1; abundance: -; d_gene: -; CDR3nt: TGTGCCACCAGTGACTCCATGAGGGCGGGGGCTTACAATGAGCAGTTCTTC; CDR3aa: CATSDSMRAGAYNEQFF
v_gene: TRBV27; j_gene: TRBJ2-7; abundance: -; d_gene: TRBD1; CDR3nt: TGTGCCAGCAGTTTATTTTTCCCCCCCGGGACAGGGGCCTCCTACGAGCAGTACTTC; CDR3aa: CASSLFFPPGTGASYEQYF
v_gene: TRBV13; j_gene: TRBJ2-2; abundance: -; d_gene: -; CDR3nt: TGTGCCAGCAGCTTAAACGGACAGCCTAGTGGCACCGGGGAGCTGTTTTTT; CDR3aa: CASSLNGQPSGTGELFF
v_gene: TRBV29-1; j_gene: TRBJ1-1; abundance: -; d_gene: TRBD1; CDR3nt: TGCAGCGTTCTTACTCGGGACAGACGCACTGAAGCTTTCTTT; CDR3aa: CSVLTRDRRTEAFF